This T cell receptor beta chain was found in a study of immune characterization of retroperitoneal liposarcoma. TCRdb analysed the PCR reads with MiXCR anew, one entry per CDR3 protein. The table lists under 15,000 distinct CDR3 sequences, around 50% of them singletons. The CDR3 has 16 residues. The V gene's germline CDR1 is MNHNS and CDR2 SASEGT. V is TRBV6-1 and J is TRBJ2-1; D might be TRBD1 (6 bases). Judging by the DNA end, TRBJ2-7 fits better; the J call may be wrong. This receptor was identified in a female donor with retroperitoneal liposarcoma. Material: tumor tissue. CDR3 sequence (DNA): TGTGCCAGCAGTCCGCGGGCAGGGGCCAACCTTATCGAGCAGTACTTC. Translated, it gives CASSPRAGANLIEQYF.